The clone carrying this TCR beta chain was recorded once. Its antigen is undetermined. A J-beta primer mix and a sample-barcoded 5' primer were used in a second PCR of roughly 6 to 11 cycles. TCRdb ran MiXCR on the 5' RACE reads and lists one entry per CDR3 protein. Of about 640,000 distinct CDR3 sequences in the sample, about 54% were seen once. This entry is derived from a study of blood T cells in healthy people across ages. Across the study: The template switching approach captured approximately one barcoded beta molecule for every two T cells. Study observations and caveats: Across samples, TCR beta diversity tracked strongly with naive T cell percentage. Roughly linearly, TCR beta diversity per million T cells fell as age increased.

From germline, CDR1 is MNHNS and CDR2 SASEGT. The CDR3 runs to 15 residues. With 6 bases clipped from V and 2 bases from J, the junction kept 7 bases outside the gene matches. Sequenced input: blood. V usage is TRBV6-1 and J usage is TRBJ2-7; TRBD1 aligns across 10 bases. This TCR was recovered from a man in his sixties in good health. The CDR3 DNA is TGTGCCAGCAGGACTGACAGGGGGCTAACCTACGAGCAGTACTTC. As protein: CASRTDRGLTYEQYF.